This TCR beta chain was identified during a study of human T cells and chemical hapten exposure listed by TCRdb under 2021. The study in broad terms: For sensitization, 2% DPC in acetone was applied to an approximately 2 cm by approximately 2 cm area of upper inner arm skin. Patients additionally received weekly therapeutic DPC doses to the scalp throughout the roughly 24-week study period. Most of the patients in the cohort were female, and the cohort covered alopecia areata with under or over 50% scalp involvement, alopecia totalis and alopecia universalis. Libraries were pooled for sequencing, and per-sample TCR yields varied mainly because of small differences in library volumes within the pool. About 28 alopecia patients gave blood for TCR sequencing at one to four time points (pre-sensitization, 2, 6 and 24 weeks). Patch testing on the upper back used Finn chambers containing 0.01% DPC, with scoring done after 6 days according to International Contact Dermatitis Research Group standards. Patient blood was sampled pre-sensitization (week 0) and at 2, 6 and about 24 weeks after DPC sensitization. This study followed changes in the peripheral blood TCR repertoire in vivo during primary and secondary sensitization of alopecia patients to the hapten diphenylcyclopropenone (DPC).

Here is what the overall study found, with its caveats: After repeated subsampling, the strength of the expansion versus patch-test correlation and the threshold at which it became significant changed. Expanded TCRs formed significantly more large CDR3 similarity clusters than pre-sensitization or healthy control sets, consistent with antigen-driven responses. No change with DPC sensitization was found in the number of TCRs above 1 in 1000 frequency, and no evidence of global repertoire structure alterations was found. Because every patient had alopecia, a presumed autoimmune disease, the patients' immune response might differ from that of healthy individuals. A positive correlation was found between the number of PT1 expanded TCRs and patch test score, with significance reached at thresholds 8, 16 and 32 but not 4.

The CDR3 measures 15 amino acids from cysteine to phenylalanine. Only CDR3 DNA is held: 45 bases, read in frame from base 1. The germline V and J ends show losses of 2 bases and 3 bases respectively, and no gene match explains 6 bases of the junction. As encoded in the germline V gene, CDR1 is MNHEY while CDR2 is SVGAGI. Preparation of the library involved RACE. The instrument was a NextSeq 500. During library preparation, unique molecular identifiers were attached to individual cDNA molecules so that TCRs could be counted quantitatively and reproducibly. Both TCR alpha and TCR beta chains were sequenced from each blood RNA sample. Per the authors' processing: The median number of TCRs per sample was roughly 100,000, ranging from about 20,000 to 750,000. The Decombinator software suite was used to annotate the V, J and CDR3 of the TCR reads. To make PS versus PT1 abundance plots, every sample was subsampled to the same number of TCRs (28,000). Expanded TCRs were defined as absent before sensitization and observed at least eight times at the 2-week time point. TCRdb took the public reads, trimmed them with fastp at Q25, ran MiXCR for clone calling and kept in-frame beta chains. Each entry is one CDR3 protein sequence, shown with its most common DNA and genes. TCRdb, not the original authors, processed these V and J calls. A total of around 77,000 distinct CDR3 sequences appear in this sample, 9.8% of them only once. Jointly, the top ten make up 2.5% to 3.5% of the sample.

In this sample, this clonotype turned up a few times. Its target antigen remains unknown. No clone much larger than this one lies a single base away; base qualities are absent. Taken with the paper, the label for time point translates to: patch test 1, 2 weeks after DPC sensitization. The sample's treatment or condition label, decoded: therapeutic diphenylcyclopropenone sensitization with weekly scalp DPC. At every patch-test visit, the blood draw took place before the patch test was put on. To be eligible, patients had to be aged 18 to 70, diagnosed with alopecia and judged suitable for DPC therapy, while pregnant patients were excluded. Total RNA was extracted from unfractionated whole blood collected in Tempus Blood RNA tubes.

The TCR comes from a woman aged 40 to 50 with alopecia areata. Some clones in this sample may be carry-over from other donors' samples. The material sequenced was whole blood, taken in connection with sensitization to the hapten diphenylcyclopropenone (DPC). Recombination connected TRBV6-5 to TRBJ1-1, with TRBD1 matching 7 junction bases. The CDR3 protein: CASSYPQGKDTEAFF. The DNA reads TGTGCCAGCAGTTACCCACAGGGGAAGGACACTGAAGCTTTCTTT.